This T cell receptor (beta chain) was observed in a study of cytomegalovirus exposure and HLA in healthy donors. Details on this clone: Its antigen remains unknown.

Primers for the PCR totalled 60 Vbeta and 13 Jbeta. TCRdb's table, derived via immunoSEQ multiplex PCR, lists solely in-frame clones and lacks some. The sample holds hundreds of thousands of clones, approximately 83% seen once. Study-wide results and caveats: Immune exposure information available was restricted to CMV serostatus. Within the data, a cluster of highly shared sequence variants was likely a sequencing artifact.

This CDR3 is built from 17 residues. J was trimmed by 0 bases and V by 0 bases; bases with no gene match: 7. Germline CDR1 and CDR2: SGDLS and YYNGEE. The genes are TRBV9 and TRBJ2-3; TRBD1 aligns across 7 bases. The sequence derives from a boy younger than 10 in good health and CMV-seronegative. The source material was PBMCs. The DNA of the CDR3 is TGTGCCAGCAGCGTAGCTGGGACAGCCGATAGCACAGATACGCAGTATTTT. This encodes CASSVAGTADSTDTQYF.